Each of the 14 T cell receptor beta chains below was sequenced from the same sample in a study of shared clonotypes between healthy human individuals. Sequenced by immunoSEQ multiplex PCR; TCRdb stores in-frame clones only, minus some. This table has a few million clones, 85% to 95% appearing once. Sequenced: naive CD4+ T cells from PBMCs. Subset denoted: CD45RA+ positively selected. All receptors come from a man aged 18-30 years in good health. Some clones in this sample may be carry-over from other donors' samples.

The rearrangement uses TRBV2 and TRBJ2-1; D is unresolved. The germline V gene encodes CDR1 SNHLY and CDR2 FYNNEI. Deletions cut 8 bases from V and 2 bases from J, with 10 bases between. This CDR3 region has 13 residues. The CDR3 protein is CASDLGTYNEQFF. The CDR3 coding sequence is TGTGCCAGCGACCTGGGGACCTACAATGAGCAGTTCTTC.

The V call is TRBV5-1, the J call TRBJ1-2, with 9 bases identical to TRBD1. The J segment lost 4 bases and the V segment lost 4 bases, leaving 11 bases of the junction unmatched. Germline assignment: CDR1 SGHRS and CDR2 YFSETQ. The CDR3 totals 16 residues. CDR3 protein: CASSRAVGTGSYGYTF. The DNA of the CDR3 is TGCGCCAGCAGCCGGGCCGTAGGGACAGGGTCCTATGGCTACACCTTC.

This rearrangement joins TRBV28 to TRBJ2-1; 9 positions match TRBD2. This CDR3 has 15 amino acids. CDR1 MDHEN and CDR2 SYDVKM come from the germline V gene. With 1 base clipped from V and 5 bases from J, the junction kept 3 bases outside the gene matches. Written as DNA, the CDR3 is TGTGCCAGCAGTTTATCGGGACTAGCCGACAATGAGCAGTTCTTC. It encodes CASSLSGLADNEQFF.

In its sample, this clone was seen a few times. The CDR3 here is CASSFQHTEAFF. The CDR3 region has the DNA TGTGCCAGCAGTTTCCAACACACTGAAGCTTTCTTT. J is TRBJ1-1 and V is TRBV28; D uncertain. The V end lost 3 bases, the J end lost 3 bases, and 5 bases lay between the germline ends. CDR1 is MDHEN and CDR2 is SYDVKM in the germline V gene. This CDR3 comprises 12 residues.

The J gene is TRBJ2-1, the V gene TRBV19; no clear D. The V and J ends lost 8 bases and 4 bases respectively, with 3 bases between them. Germline-derived CDR1 and CDR2 are LNHDA and SQIVND (reference sequence). The CDR3 consists of 10 residues. The DNA for the CDR3 is TGTGCCAGTGGTTACAATGAGCAGTTCTTC. Protein: CASGYNEQFF.

The DNA for the CDR3 is TGTGCCAGCAGCCCTACGGGGGGAGGTGACCAAGAGACCCAGTACTTC. Its protein product is CASSPTGGGDQETQYF. J is TRBJ2-5 and V is TRBV5-4; 7 nucleotides match TRBD2. The CDR3 loop spans 16 amino acids. J was trimmed by 0 bases and V by 4 bases; bases with no gene match: 9. Germline lookup yields CDR1 SGHNT and CDR2 YYREEE (reference sequence).

Comments on this clone: A read error may produce the germline difference seen at one junction end. The V gene is TRBV11-2, the J gene TRBJ2-3, with D unresolved. Per the germline V gene, CDR1 is SGHAT and CDR2 is FQNNGV. This CDR3 contains 13 residues. CDR3 sequence reads: CANSLPGTDTQYF. As DNA, the CDR3 is TGTGCCAACAGCTTACCCGGCACAGATACGCAGTATTTT.

The chain recombines TRBV6-1 with TRBJ1-2; weak D call: TRBD1 (5 bases). The V end lost 6 bases, the J end lost 3 bases, and 11 bases lay between the germline ends. This CDR3 contains 13 residues. Germline V lookup: CDR1 MNHNS, CDR2 SASEGT. CDR3 DNA sequence: TGTGCCAGCAGGGACGGGACCGACTATGGCTACACCTTC. Translating it yields CASRDGTDYGYTF.

This clone was seen once. The chain links TRBV5-1 to TRBJ2-3; 7 bases agree with TRBD1. J gave up 4 bases and V 0 bases, and 8 bases lay outside the gene matches. Germline V gene sequence: CDR1 SGHRS, CDR2 YFSETQ. CDR3 length: 16 residues. CDR3 coding DNA: TGCGCCAGCAGCTTGGGGGATGACAGGGACGCAGATACGCAGTATTTT. The encoded protein is CASSLGDDRDADTQYF.

The rearrangement joins TRBV2 to TRBJ1-1; weak D call: TRBD1 (5 bases). The CDR3 has 12 amino acids. Germline CDR1 reads SNHLY; CDR2 reads FYNNEI. V lost 3 bases and J lost 8, with 10 bases in between. The CDR3 sequence: CASSERRVEAFF. CDR3 DNA: TGTGCCAGCAGTGAGCGCAGGGTAGAAGCTTTCTTT.

This clone has just a few counts. The genes are TRBV4-2 and TRBJ2-1; either TRBD1 or TRBD2 may fit D (5 bases each). The CDR3 loop spans 16 amino acids. Per the germline V gene, CDR1 is LGHNA and CDR2 is YNFKEQ. The V and J ends lost 4 bases and 9 bases respectively, with 22 bases between them. The CDR3 region has the DNA TGTGCCAGCAGCCGCGAACACCGGGGCGCTGTTCCTGAGCAGTTCTTC. Translation: CASSREHRGAVPEQFF.

A word on this clone: The sample has other DNA sequences that encode this CDR3 too. J is TRBJ2-7 and V is TRBV18, with D perhaps assigned TRBD1 or TRBD2 (5 bases each). Per germline, CDR1 KGHSH and CDR2 LQKENI. The CDR3 has 15 amino acids. V dropped 2 bases and J dropped 0 bases, with 11 bases sitting between them. The CDR3, as DNA: TGTGCCAGCTCACCAGGGACGGTGAGCTCCTACGAGCAGTACTTC. This sequence encodes CASSPGTVSSYEQYF.

This chain links TRBV7-9 with TRBJ1-4; no definite D call. The CDR3 has 12 amino acids. CDR1 and CDR2 (germline): SEHNR, FQNEAQ (reference sequence). V dropped 2 bases and J dropped 7 bases, with 5 bases sitting between them. CDR3 coding DNA: TGTGCCAGCAGCTTACAGGTTGAAAAACTGTTTTTT. Its protein is CASSLQVEKLFF. Variable domain in full (rest from reference TRBV7-9 and TRBJ1-4): DTGVSQNPRHKITKRGQNVTFRCDPISEHNRLYWYRQTLGQGPEFLTYFQNEAQLEKSRLLSDRFSAERPKGSFSTLEIQRTEQGDSAMYLCASSLQVEKLFFGSGTQLSVL.

The chain links TRBV18 to TRBJ2-1; D not resolved. Germline assignment: CDR1 KGHSH and CDR2 LQKENI. V was clipped by 1 base and J by 6 bases, with 7 bases between them. The CDR3 spans 13 residues. CDR3 bases: TGTGCCAGCTCACCACAGAGGATCAATGAGCAGTTCTTC. It translates to CASSPQRINEQFF.